A selection of T cell receptor beta chains follows, all from one sample in a study of T cells expressing NK-cell markers. Each CDR3 protein gets one entry in TCRdb, which reprocessed the 5' RACE reads and gives no DNA. The sample's table shows fewer than 200,000 distinct CDR3 sequences. The sequenced sample was blood T cells: a sorted CD56 or NKG2C T cell subset, CD4+ or CD8+ T cells, or bulk PBMC T cells (not recorded which). The receptors shown here come from a woman between 18 and 75 years old in good health. The CDR3 runs from the conserved cysteine through the conserved F or W.

length	J	V	CDR3
16	TRBJ2-6	TRBV27	CASWGRGYTGANVLTF
16	TRBJ2-1	TRBV21-1	CASSKGGGEGDNEQFF
15	TRBJ2-7	TRBV20-1	CSANFPGRGDYEQYF
15	TRBJ2-5	TRBV28	CASRLAGGGQETQYF
14	TRBJ1-6	TRBV7-2	CASSPLGGNSPLHF
17	TRBJ2-4	TRBV5-5	CASSLLDGGAGKNIQYF
14	TRBJ1-1	TRBV9	CASSVGPANTEAFF
15	TRBJ1-5	TRBV5-1	CASSFDRDRDQPQHF
13	TRBJ2-1	TRBV20-1	CSAPGTGVGEQFF
15	TRBJ2-3	TRBV7-9	CASSTRDRRPDTQYF
16	TRBJ2-1	TRBV20-1	CSATGTSGYSYNEQFF
16	TRBJ2-1	TRBV2	CASSEARLAGSNEQFF
16	TRBJ2-7	TRBV5-1	CASSLGWAGEADEQYF
16	TRBJ2-2	TRBV7-3	CASSLLPGGNTGELFF
15	TRBJ2-3	TRBV30	CAWSRSGGFTDTQYF
15	TRBJ2-1	TRBV7-3	CASSLEGAGYNEQFF
16	TRBJ2-6	TRBV5-1	CASSTGPSSGANVLTF
15	TRBJ1-4	TRBV20-1	CSARDGTGFREKLFF
14	TRBJ2-3	TRBV29-1	CSVNLEGVLDTQYF
13	TRBJ1-2	TRBV28	CASSFEASYGYTF
15	TRBJ1-1	TRBV7-3	CASSPNRGRGTEAFF
16	TRBJ2-2	TRBV9	CASSVGRGDHTGELFF